This TCR beta chain came from a study of blood T cell repertoires in COVID-19. Study background: Specimens from acute and convalescent COVID-19 originated in the United States, Italy and Spain. The analysed material was cDNA or gDNA that came from T cells, B-cell-depleted T cells, or PBMCs.

The CDR3 has 14 amino acids. The germline V gene encodes CDR1 SGHTA and CDR2 FQGTGA. The V end lost 4 bases, the J end lost 8 bases, and 15 bases lay between the germline ends. In the original analysis: Reference gene primer amplification gave estimated nucleated cell counts. Only in-frame clones appear in the TCRdb table, and some are missing; sequencing was by immunoSEQ multiplex PCR. The DNA gave D and trimming, while V, J and clone size come from that table. Of under 250,000 clones listed, around 83% are singletons. This receptor was identified in a man aged 45-65 years with active or convalescent COVID-19. V gene TRBV7-3 combines with J gene TRBJ2-4; D might be TRBD1 (6 bases). The sequenced sample consisted of peripheral blood. CDR3 DNA: TGTGCCAGCAGCTCCCAGGGGTATAGCGACATTCAGTACTTC. Translated: CASSSQGYSDIQYF. Full variable domain (rest looked up from reference TRBV7-3 and TRBJ2-4): GAGVSQTPSNKVTEKGKYVELRCDPISGHTALYWYRQSLGQGPEFLIYFQGTGAADDSGLPNDRFFAVRPEGSVSTLKIQRTERGDSAVYLCASSSQGYSDIQYFGAGTRLSVL.